A selection of T cell receptor beta chains follows, all from one sample in a study of blood T cells in healthy people across ages. TCRdb re-derived calls from the 5' RACE reads in MiXCR, one entry per CDR3 protein. This table holds approximately 800,000 distinct CDR3 sequences, 35% to 50% found once. Material: blood. The receptors were sampled from a man at least 80 years old in good health. CDR3s include the opening cysteine and the closing phenylalanine or tryptophan. Each record gives: clone size, CDR3 length, J gene, V gene, D gene, CDR3 DNA, CDR3 protein. D genes are given only for firm matches. Not every row has a clone size; where given, it reads once, few, many or a size class.

NA	16	TRBJ2-5	TRBV5-1	TRBD2	TGCGCCAGCAGCGAAGGACTAGCGGGGGGGCGGGGGACCCAGTACTTC	CASSEGLAGGRGTQYF
NA	16	TRBJ2-1	TRBV14	NA	TGTGCCAGCAGCCAAGATTGGGGTAGCTCCTACAATGAGCAGTTCTTC	CASSQDWGSSYNEQFF
NA	14	TRBJ2-7	TRBV28	NA	TGTGCCAGCGGTTTGGTACAGCTAAACTACGAGCAGTACTTC	CASGLVQLNYEQYF
NA	15	TRBJ2-1	TRBV20-1	NA	TGCAGTGCTAGTCGCCGGGGGATCCGTAACAATGAGCAGTTCTTC	CSASRRGIRNNEQFF
few	15	TRBJ2-3	TRBV6-1	TRBD1	TGTGCCAGCAGTGATACTACAGGGGACACAGATACGCAGTATTTT	CASSDTTGDTDTQYF
NA	12	TRBJ2-3	TRBV6-2/TRBV6-3	NA	TGTGCCAGCAAGAGAATCGCAGATACGCAGTATTTT	CASKRIADTQYF
NA	14	TRBJ2-7	TRBV7-2	NA	TGTGCCAGCAGCTTAATCCCGGAAGCCTACGAGCAGTACTTC	CASSLIPEAYEQYF
NA	14	TRBJ2-1	TRBV7-2	NA	TGTGCCAGCACCCGGGACCCGGTGGGGAATGAGCAGTTCTTC	CASTRDPVGNEQFF
NA	16	TRBJ2-7	TRBV6-6	NA	TGTGCCAGCAGTTACTCGGGAGGGGGCCATTCCTACGAGCAGTACTTC	CASSYSGGGHSYEQYF
NA	18	TRBJ2-1	TRBV14	TRBD1	TGTGCCAGCAGCCAAAACGCTCTGACAGGGGTTTCCTACAATGAGCAGTTCTTC	CASSQNALTGVSYNEQFF